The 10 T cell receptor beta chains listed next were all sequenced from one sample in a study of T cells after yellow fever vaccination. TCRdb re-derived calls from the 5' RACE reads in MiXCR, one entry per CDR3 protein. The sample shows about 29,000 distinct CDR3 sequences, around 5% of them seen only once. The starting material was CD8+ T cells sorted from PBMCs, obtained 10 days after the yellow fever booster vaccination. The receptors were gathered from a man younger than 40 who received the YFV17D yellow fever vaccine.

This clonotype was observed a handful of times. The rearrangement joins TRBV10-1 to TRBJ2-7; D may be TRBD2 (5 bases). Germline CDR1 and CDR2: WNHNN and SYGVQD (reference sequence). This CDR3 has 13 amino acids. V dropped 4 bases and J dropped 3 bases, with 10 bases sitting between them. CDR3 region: CASSVGIDYEQYF. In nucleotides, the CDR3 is TGCGCCAGCAGTGTCGGGATAGACTACGAGCAGTACTTC.

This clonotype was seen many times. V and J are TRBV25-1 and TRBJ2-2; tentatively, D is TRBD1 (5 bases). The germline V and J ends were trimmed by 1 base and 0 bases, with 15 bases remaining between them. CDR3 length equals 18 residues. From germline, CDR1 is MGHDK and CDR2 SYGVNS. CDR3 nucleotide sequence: TGTGCCAGCAGTGAATCCTGGACACACGGCGCGAACACCGGGGAGCTGTTTTTT. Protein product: CASSESWTHGANTGELFF. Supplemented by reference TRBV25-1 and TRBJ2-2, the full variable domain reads EADIYQTPRYLVIGTGKKITLECSQTMGHDKMYWYQQDPGMELHLIHYSYGVNSTEKGDLSSESTVSRIRTEHFPLTLESARPSHTSQYLCASSESWTHGANTGELFFGEGSRLTVL.

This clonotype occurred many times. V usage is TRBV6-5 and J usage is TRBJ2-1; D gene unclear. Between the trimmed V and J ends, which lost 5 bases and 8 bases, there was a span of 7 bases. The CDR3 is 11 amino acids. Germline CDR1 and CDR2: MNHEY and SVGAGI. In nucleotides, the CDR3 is TGTGCCAGCAGTCATAGAGATGAGCAGTTCTTC. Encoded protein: CASSHRDEQFF.

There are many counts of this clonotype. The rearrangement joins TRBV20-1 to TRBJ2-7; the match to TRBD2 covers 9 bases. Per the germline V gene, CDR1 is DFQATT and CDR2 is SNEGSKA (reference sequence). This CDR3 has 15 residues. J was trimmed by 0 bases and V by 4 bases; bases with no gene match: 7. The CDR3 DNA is TGCAGTGCTATTGATAGGCGGGAGGGCTCCTACGAGCAGTACTTC. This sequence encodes CSAIDRREGSYEQYF.

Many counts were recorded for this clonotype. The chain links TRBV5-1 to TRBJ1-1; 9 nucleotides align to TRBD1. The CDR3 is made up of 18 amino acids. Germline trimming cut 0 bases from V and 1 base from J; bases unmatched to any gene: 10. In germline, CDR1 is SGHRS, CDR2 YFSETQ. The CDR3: CASSLDPRDRVGNTEAFF. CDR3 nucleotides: TGCGCCAGCAGCTTGGACCCCCGGGACAGGGTCGGGAACACTGAAGCTTTCTTT.

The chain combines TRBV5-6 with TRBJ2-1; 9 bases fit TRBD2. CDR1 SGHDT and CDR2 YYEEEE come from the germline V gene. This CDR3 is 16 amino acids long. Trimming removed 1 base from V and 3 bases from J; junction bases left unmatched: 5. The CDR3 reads CASSLRGLANYNEQFF. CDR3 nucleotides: TGTGCCAGCAGCTTGAGGGGACTAGCTAACTACAATGAGCAGTTCTTC.

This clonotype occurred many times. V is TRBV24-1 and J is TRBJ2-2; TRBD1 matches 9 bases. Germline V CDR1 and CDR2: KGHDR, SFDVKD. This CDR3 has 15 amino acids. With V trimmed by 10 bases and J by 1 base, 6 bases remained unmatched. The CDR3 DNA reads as TGTGCCACGACAGGGGGTCAGGTGAACACCGGGGAGCTGTTTTTT. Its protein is CATTGGQVNTGELFF.

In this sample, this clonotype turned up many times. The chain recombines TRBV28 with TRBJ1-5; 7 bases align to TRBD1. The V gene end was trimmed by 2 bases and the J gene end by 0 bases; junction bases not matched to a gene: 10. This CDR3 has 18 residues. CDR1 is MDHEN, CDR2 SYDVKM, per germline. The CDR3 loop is CASSLQGVLEYSNQPQHF. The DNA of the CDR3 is TGTGCCAGCAGTTTACAGGGGGTGCTTGAGTATAGCAATCAGCCCCAGCATTTT.

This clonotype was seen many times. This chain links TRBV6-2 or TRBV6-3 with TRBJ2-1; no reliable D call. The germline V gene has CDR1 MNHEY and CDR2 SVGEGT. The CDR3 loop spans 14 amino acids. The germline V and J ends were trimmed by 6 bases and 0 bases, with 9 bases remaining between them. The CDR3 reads CASRSLSSYNEQFF. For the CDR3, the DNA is TGTGCCAGCAGGTCCTTAAGCTCCTACAATGAGCAGTTCTTC.

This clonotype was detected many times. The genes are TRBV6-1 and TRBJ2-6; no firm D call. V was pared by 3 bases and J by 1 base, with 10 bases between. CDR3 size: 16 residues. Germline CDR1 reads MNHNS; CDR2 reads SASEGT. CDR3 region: CASSDALGSGANVLTF. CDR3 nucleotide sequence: TGTGCCAGCAGTGACGCGTTGGGGTCTGGGGCCAACGTCCTGACTTTC.